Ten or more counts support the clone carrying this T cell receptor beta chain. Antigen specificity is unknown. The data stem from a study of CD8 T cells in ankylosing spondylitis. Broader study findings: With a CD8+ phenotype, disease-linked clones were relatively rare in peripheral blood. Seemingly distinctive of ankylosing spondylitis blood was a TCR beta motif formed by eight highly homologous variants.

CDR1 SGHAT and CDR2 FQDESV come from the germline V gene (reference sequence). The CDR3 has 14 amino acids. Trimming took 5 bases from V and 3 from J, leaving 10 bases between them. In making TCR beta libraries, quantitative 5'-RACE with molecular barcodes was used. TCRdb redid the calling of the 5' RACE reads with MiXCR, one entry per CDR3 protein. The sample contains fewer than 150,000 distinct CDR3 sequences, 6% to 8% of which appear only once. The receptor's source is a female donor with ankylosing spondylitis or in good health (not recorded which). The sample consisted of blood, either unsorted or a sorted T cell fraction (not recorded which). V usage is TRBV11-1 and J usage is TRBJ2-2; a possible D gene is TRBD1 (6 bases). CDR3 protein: CASSPGQYTGELFF. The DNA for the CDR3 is TGTGCCAGCAGCCCCGGACAGTACACCGGGGAGCTGTTTTTT.